Listed below are T cell receptor beta chains from one sample, sequenced in a study of immune cell composition in non-small cell lung cancer. TCRdb's table, derived via immunoSEQ multiplex PCR, lists solely in-frame clones and lacks some. The sample consists of some 14,000 clones, more than 65% of them appearing once. Sequenced input: lung tumor tissue. The receptors here all came from a human donor with non-small cell lung cancer. Both conserved end residues are part of each CDR3. The D gene is left open where the match is weak. Not every row has a clone size; where given, it reads once, few, many or a size class.

clone_size | j_call | v_call | d_call | cdr3_nt | cdr3_aa
- | TRBJ2-4 | TRBV6-5 | TRBD1 | TGTGCCAGCAGTTCGCGACAGGGAAAAAACATTCAGTACTTC | CASSSRQGKNIQYF
few | TRBJ2-3 | TRBV7-9 | TRBD2 | TGTGCCAGCAGCTTAGCGCTAGCGGGAGTCTCTAGCACAGATACGCAGTATTTT | CASSLALAGVSSTDTQYF
- | TRBJ2-3 | TRBV5-1 | TRBD1 | TGCGCCAGCAGCTTGGCGGACAGGGTAGATAGCACAGATACGCAGTATTTT | CASSLADRVDSTDTQYF
few | TRBJ2-3 | TRBV9 | TRBD2 | TGTGCCAGCAGAACCGCTAGCGGGGGGGGCGCAGATACGCAGTATTTT | CASRTASGGGADTQYF
few | TRBJ1-3 | TRBV6-6 | - | TGTGCCAGCAGTTACTCCGGGACTGGAAACACCATATATTTT | CASSYSGTGNTIYF
- | TRBJ1-6 | TRBV5-1 | - | TGCGCCAGCAGTGCGGCCTCGGGGCTTGGGTCACCCCTCCACTTT | CASSAASGLGSPLHF
- | TRBJ2-1 | TRBV5-6 | - | TGTGCCAGCAGCTTGGGCCGACTGATCAGGAGCGAGCAGTTCTTC | CASSLGRLIRSEQFF
- | TRBJ2-3 | TRBV2 | - | TGTGCCAGCAGTTACGGGGATACGCAGTATTTT | CASSYGDTQYF
- | TRBJ1-3 | TRBV5-1 | - | TGCGCCAGCAGCTCCCCGGCGGGGGACTACTCTGGAAACACCATATATTTT | CASSSPAGDYSGNTIYF
- | TRBJ1-2 | TRBV28 | TRBD1 | TGTGCCAGCAGTGACAGGGTCTATGGCTACACCTTC | CASSDRVYGYTF
- | TRBJ2-3 | TRBV27 | TRBD2 | TGTGCCAGCAGCCGACTAGCGGGAGGGCCAGATACGCAGTATTTT | CASSRLAGGPDTQYF
- | TRBJ2-7 | TRBV28 | TRBD2 | TGTGCCAGCAGTACCAGACTAGCAAGGACCTACGAGCAGTACTTC | CASSTRLARTYEQYF
- | TRBJ1-5 | TRBV11-2 | - | TGTGCCAGCAGCTTAGAACAGACCATGAATCAGCCCCAGCATTTT | CASSLEQTMNQPQHF
- | TRBJ2-7 | TRBV6-5 | - | TGTGCCGGCGGTAGGGGGAGGGGCGAGCAGTACTTC | CAGGRGRGEQYF
- | TRBJ2-5 | TRBV4-3 | TRBD2 | TGCGCCAGCAGCCAAGATACTAGCGGGGCGGAGACCCAGTACTTC | CASSQDTSGAETQYF
- | TRBJ2-3 | TRBV18 | TRBD1 | TGTGCCAGCTCACCTCTTTCGGGACAGGGTGCATTAGATACGCAGTATTTT | CASSPLSGQGALDTQYF